This T cell receptor beta chain derives from a study of CD8+CD57+ T cells in acquired aplastic anemia. Study overall: Yields of DNA that came from sorted CD4+ and CD8+ cells averaged roughly 3 ug. Healthy donor sequencing depth: 9.5 million to 10.8 million CD4+, under 12 million CD8+ reads. Whole-study results and caveats: Some 29 shared CD8+ CDR3s appeared highly expressed within patients' immunodominant clones. For CD8+ Simpson's diversity, patients and controls showed no significant difference.

In the case of this clonotype: Its target is not known.

J was trimmed by 3 bases and V by 4 bases; bases with no gene match: 16. The CDR3 length is 19 residues. From germline, CDR1 is SGDLS and CDR2 YYNGEE. Genomic DNA served as template for TCR beta VDJ and CDR3 profiling. TCRdb itself ran the reads through MiXCR, one entry per CDR3 protein. The sample has 150,000 to 200,000 distinct CDR3 sequences, about 64% seen once; the top ten hold 45% to 55%. The J gene is TRBJ2-3, the V gene TRBV9; TRBD2 aligns across 11 bases. The TCR comes from a human donor in good health. Source material: sorted CD4+, CD8+, or CD8+CD57+ T cells (not recorded which) from PBMCs. The CDR3 spells CASSQPVTVAGGITDTQYF. In DNA, the CDR3 is TGTGCCAGCAGCCAACCCGTAACGGTAGCGGGGGGGATTACAGATACGCAGTATTTT.